The T cell receptor (beta chain) under discussion was sequenced for a study of CD8 T cells in Susac syndrome. RNA in amounts of about 0.5 to 1 ug was reverse transcribed with random hexamers. TCRdb processed the immunoSEQ multiplex PCR reads anew with MiXCR; each CDR3 protein has one entry. The table has around 190,000 distinct CDR3 sequences, 85% to 95% seen once. CDR3 length: 16 residues. V was shortened by 0 bases and J by 0 bases, with 10 bases between the two germline ends. Germline V gene data show CDR1 as SGDLS and CDR2 as YYNGEE. In blood CD8+ and CD4+ T cells, TCR beta underwent sequencing. The specimen was CD4+ T cells from PBMCs. The source of this sequence is a human donor in good health. The chain employs TRBV9 and TRBJ2-1; D tentatively fits TRBD1 or TRBD2 (5 bases each). The CDR3 bases are TGTGCCAGCAGCGTAGATGAGGGGAGCTCCTACAATGAGCAGTTCTTC. Its translation: CASSVDEGSSYNEQFF.